This T cell receptor (beta chain) was captured in a study of T cell responses to AZD1222 COVID-19 vaccine. Repertoires were generated with immunoSEQ multiplex PCR, while TCRdb's copy carries only in-frame clones and drops some. In the table there are 60,000 to 70,000 clones, about 85% of which are singletons. The germline V and J ends were trimmed by 8 bases and 6 bases, with 17 bases remaining between them. This CDR3 contains 12 residues. CDR1 GTSNPN and CDR2 SVGIG come from the germline V gene (reference sequence). The origin of this receptor is an adult in good health. The chain recombines TRBV30 with TRBJ2-7, with D possibly being TRBD1 or TRBD2 (5 bases each). The sequencing here drew on peripheral blood, taken on day 0 of AZD1222 vaccination. For the CDR3, the DNA is TGTGCCGGATCGTTGGGACGGGGCGAGCAGTACTTC. Protein sequence: CAGSLGRGEQYF.